The clone carrying this TCR beta chain occurred many times. Its antigen is not identified. This CDR3 has 14 amino acids. V was clipped by 3 bases and J by 7 bases; unmatched bases: 5. The germline gives CDR1 ENHRY, CDR2 SYGVKD. Unique molecular identifiers were used in preparing the TCRbeta library. In TCRdb, the PCR reads were re-called with MiXCR into one record per CDR3 protein. Altogether more than 400,000 distinct CDR3 sequences are present, 43% being singletons, with the ten largest covering approximately 25%. The data originate from a study of T-cell reconstitution after alpha-beta-depleted transplantation in children. General study results and limits: Several hundred expanded graft clones reportedly were the source of alpha-beta T cells about two months after transplant. For some patients, TCRbeta diversity was high at day 60 because of recipient T cells and thymic progenitors that survived.

The TCR was taken from a girl aged 2 to 10 with aplastic anemia, due to receive a stem cell transplant. This specimen was PBMCs, taken before TCRalphabeta/CD19-depleted stem cell transplant. V usage is TRBV10-3 and J usage is TRBJ1-4; 7 bases match TRBD1. CDR3 nucleotides: TGTGCCATCAGTGAAAGAGGGGGCTTTGAAAAACTGTTTTTT. This sequence encodes CAISERGGFEKLFF.